A single sample is the source of the 31 T cell receptor beta chains below, sequenced in a study of shared clonotypes between healthy human individuals. Generated by immunoSEQ multiplex PCR, the TCRdb table keeps only in-frame clones and is missing some. The repertoire holds approximately 1.1 million clones, with around 78% as singletons. The sequencing sample was made of memory CD4+ T cells from PBMCs. The subset here: CD45RA-negative fraction. These receptors all come from a man aged 18 to 35 in good health. Some clones in this sample may be carry-over from other donors' samples.

The gene calls are TRBV18 and TRBJ1-6; the match to TRBD1 covers 11 bases. The CDR3 runs to 16 residues. The J segment lost 10 bases and the V segment lost 3 bases, leaving 8 bases of the junction unmatched. CDR1 and CDR2 from the germline V gene are KGHSH and LQKENI. In DNA, the CDR3 is TGTGCCAGCTCACCTTCCGGGACAGGGGGTGGCTCACCCCTCCACTTT. Its translation is CASSPSGTGGGSPLHF.

In its sample, this clone was seen once. The J gene is TRBJ1-1, the V gene TRBV11-2; the D gene is possibly TRBD1 (6 bases). The V gene's germline CDR1 is SGHAT and CDR2 FQNNGV. V gave up 4 bases and J gave up 11 bases, with 11 bases separating them. The CDR3 runs to 11 residues. CDR3 bases: TGTGCCAGCAGCTCCAAAGGACAGGCTTTCTTT. Protein sequence: CASSSKGQAFF.

This chain joins TRBV5-8 and TRBJ1-2; no definite D call. The V gene's germline CDR1 is SGHTS and CDR2 YDEGEE. The CDR3 is 14 amino acids. The V gene lost 1 base and the J gene lost 1 base, with 8 bases spanning the gap. The CDR3 DNA reads as TGTGCCAGCAGCTTGACCAACTTTAACTATGGCTACACCTTC. Translation: CASSLTNFNYGYTF.

The chain joins TRBV29-1 to TRBJ1-1; D unresolved. This CDR3 is built from 12 residues. Trimming pared 6 bases from V and 1 base from J, leaving 9 bases between. Germline V lookup: CDR1 SQVTM, CDR2 ANQGSEA. CDR3 sequence: CSVTTPNTEAFF. CDR3 in DNA: TGCAGCGTCACGACACCGAACACTGAAGCTTTCTTT.

The chain combines TRBV5-4 with TRBJ1-3; the D is unclear. Germline CDR1 is SGHNT and CDR2 is YYREEE (reference sequence). V was clipped by 1 base and J by 1 base, with 9 bases between them. The CDR3 loop spans 15 amino acids. CDR3 loop: CASSLLGRSGNTIYF. CDR3 nucleotide sequence: TGTGCCAGCAGCTTGTTGGGCCGTTCTGGAAACACCATATATTTT.

The chain joins TRBV23-1 to TRBJ2-6; D gene uncertain. TRBV23-1 has ORF status, its function being uncertain. Trimming removed 9 bases from V and 7 bases from J, with 10 bases in between. The CDR3 contains 12 residues. CDR3 in amino acids: CARANGANVLTF. In nucleotides, the CDR3 is TGCGCCAGGGCGAATGGCGCCAACGTCCTGACTTTC.

This clone was seen a few times. The chain couples TRBV6-1 to TRBJ1-5; D uncertain. The CDR3 sequence is 11 residues long. Germline V gene data show CDR1 as MNHNS and CDR2 as SASEGT. V was trimmed by 6 bases and J by 4 bases, leaving 4 bases between them. CDR3 nucleotides: TGTGCCAGCAGGGAGAATCAGCCCCAGCATTTT. Its protein product is CASRENQPQHF.

The V call is TRBV7-2, the J call TRBJ2-2, with 10 nucleotides matching TRBD2. The CDR3 is made up of 17 amino acids. The germline CDR1 and CDR2 sequences are SGHTA and FQGNSA. The V and J ends lost 1 base and 6 bases, in that order; junction bases with no gene match: 8. The DNA of the CDR3 is TGTGCCAGCAGCTTAGGGGCCAGCGGGAGGGTCTCCGGGGAGCTGTTTTTT. This codes for CASSLGASGRVSGELFF.

J is TRBJ1-1 and V is TRBV5-4; 10 nucleotides align to TRBD1. Germline CDR1 reads SGHNT; CDR2 reads YYREEE (reference sequence). CDR3 length: 16 residues. Trimming removed 4 bases from V and 5 bases from J; junction bases left unmatched: 11. DNA for the CDR3: TGTGCCAGCAGCAGTCCCGGGACAGGGGTTGGGACTGAAGCTTTCTTT. Translated: CASSSPGTGVGTEAFF. The full variable domain, completed using reference TRBV5-4 and TRBJ1-1, is ETGVTQSPTHLIKTRGQQVTLRCSSQSGHNTVSWYQQALGQGPQFIFQYYREEENGRGNFPPRFSGLQFPNYSSELNVNALELDDSALYLCASSSPGTGVGTEAFFGQGTRLTVV.

The V gene is TRBV5-6, the J gene TRBJ2-6; TRBD2 is a possible D gene (6 bases). Trimming left V 4 bases short and J 2 bases short, with 16 bases between. The germline V gene encodes CDR1 SGHDT and CDR2 YYEEEE. This CDR3 is 17 amino acids long. CDR3 bases: TGTGCCAGCAGCCGAGTGGCGGGGATGGCTGGGGCCAACGTCCTGACTTTC. It encodes CASSRVAGMAGANVLTF. Supplemented by reference TRBV5-6 and TRBJ2-6, the full variable domain reads DAGVTQSPTHLIKTRGQQVTLRCSPKSGHDTVSWYQQALGQGPQFIFQYYEEEERQRGNFPDRFSGHQFPNYSSELNVNALLLGDSALYLCASSRVAGMAGANVLTFGAGSRLTVL.

The V call is TRBV27, the J call TRBJ2-2, with TRBD1 matching 10 bases. The CDR3 is made up of 15 amino acids. Germline CDR1 is MNHEY and CDR2 is SMNVEV (reference sequence). V lost 5 bases and J lost 7; bases outside the gene matches: 7. Here the CDR3 reads CASSPGTGDRGELFF. DNA for the CDR3: TGTGCCAGCAGTCCCGGGACAGGGGATCGCGGGGAGCTGTTTTTT.

The chain recombines TRBV13 with TRBJ2-2, with D tentatively TRBD1 or TRBD2 (5 bases each). Germline CDR1 PRHDT, CDR2 FYEKMQ (reference sequence). Trimming took 2 bases from V and 2 from J, leaving 9 bases between them. This CDR3 spans 15 amino acids. The CDR3 DNA is TGTGCCAGCAGCTTAAGGGACGGAAACACCGGGGAGCTGTTTTTT. It encodes CASSLRDGNTGELFF.

This clone was seen just once. The CDR3 sequence: CASSVVGDYEQYF. The DNA of the CDR3 is TGTGCCAGCAGCGTGGTGGGGGACTACGAGCAGTACTTC. This chain uses TRBV9 with TRBJ2-7; D might be TRBD1 or TRBD2, each matching 5 bases. The V and J ends lost 2 bases and 3 bases respectively, with 9 bases between them. Germline-derived CDR1 and CDR2 are SGDLS and YYNGEE. The CDR3 length is 13 residues. The entire variable domain, with the rest obtained from reference TRBV9 and TRBJ2-7, is as follows: DSGVTQTPKHLITATGQRVTLRCSPRSGDLSVYWYQQSLDQGLQFLIQYYNGEERAKGNILERFSAQQFPDLHSELNLSSLELGDSALYFCASSVVGDYEQYFGPGTRLTVT.

V gene TRBV19 combines with J gene TRBJ2-4, with unresolved D. The CDR3 totals 12 residues. V was trimmed by 0 bases and J by 6 bases, leaving 3 bases between them. The germline V gene has CDR1 LNHDA and CDR2 SQIVND (reference sequence). CDR3 nucleotide sequence: TGTGCCAGTAGTATAGAGGGAAACATTCAGTACTTC. As protein: CASSIEGNIQYF.

The chain combines TRBV5-6 with TRBJ2-7; D remains unclear. This CDR3 is built from 12 residues. Germline CDR1 SGHDT, CDR2 YYEEEE. The V end lost 1 base, the J end lost 3 bases, and 5 bases lay between the germline ends. Written as DNA, the CDR3 is TGTGCCAGCAGCTTGTTAGACTACGAGCAGTACTTC. It encodes CASSLLDYEQYF.

The gene calls are TRBV14 and TRBJ2-1, with 13 bases identical to TRBD2. The CDR3 loop spans 16 amino acids. V shed 5 bases and J 6 bases; nucleotides not matched to a gene: 7. The germline V gene has CDR1 SGHDN and CDR2 FVKESK. The CDR3, as DNA: TGTGCCAGCAGCGAAATGGGACTAGCGGGGCTCAATGAGCAGTTCTTC. Its protein is CASSEMGLAGLNEQFF.

This clone appeared a few times. The chain is built from TRBV18 and TRBJ2-5; D unclear. V was trimmed by 0 bases and J by 4 bases, leaving 15 bases between them. CDR3 length: 16 residues. Germline V gene lookup returns CDR1 KGHSH and CDR2 LQKENI. Written as DNA, the CDR3 is TGTGCCAGCTCACCACCGGGTATCGGCTCTCCAGAGACCCAGTACTTC. This translates into CASSPPGIGSPETQYF.

The V gene is TRBV5-1, the J gene TRBJ1-4; D is perhaps TRBD1 (5 bases). The CDR3 is 14 amino acids. Germline CDR1 and CDR2: SGHRS and YFSETQ. Deletions cut 0 bases from V and 10 bases from J, with 13 bases between. CDR3 sequence reads: CASSLDSMGGKLFF. The DNA of the CDR3 is TGCGCCAGCAGCTTGGACAGCATGGGGGGAAAACTGTTTTTT.

The chain is built from TRBV5-1 and TRBJ2-7; TRBD2 matches 8 bases. Looked up from germline, CDR1 is SGHRS and CDR2 is YFSETQ. This CDR3 region has 15 residues. Germline trimming cut 6 bases from V and 3 bases from J; bases unmatched to any gene: 11. The CDR3 spells CASNPGGASIYEQYF. The DNA for the CDR3 is TGCGCCAGCAACCCGGGAGGGGCCTCGATCTACGAGCAGTACTTC.

In DNA, the CDR3 is TGTGCCAGCAGGTCCGGGACTAGCGGGAGGGCCATGGAGACCCAGTACTTC. Protein: CASRSGTSGRAMETQYF. The J gene is TRBJ2-5, the V gene TRBV28; TRBD2 matches at 16 bases. V lost 6 bases and J lost 5; bases outside the gene matches: 9. Germline CDR1 MDHEN, CDR2 SYDVKM. The CDR3 extends over 17 amino acids. Looking up the rest from reference TRBV28 and TRBJ2-5 gives the full variable domain: DVKVTQSSRYLVKRTGEKVFLECVQDMDHENMFWYRQDPGLGLRLIYFSYDVKMKEKGDIPEGYSVSREKKERFSLILESASTNQTSMYLCASRSGTSGRAMETQYFGPGTRLLVL.

CDR3 coding DNA: TGTGCCAGCAGTGAAGTGCGGTCAATCTACGAGCAGTACTTC. Translation gives CASSEVRSIYEQYF. J is TRBJ2-7 and V is TRBV6-1; D remains unclear. Trimming pared 1 base from V and 3 bases from J, leaving 10 bases between. This CDR3 has 14 residues. Germline V CDR1 and CDR2: MNHNS, SASEGT.

This sequence joins TRBV2 and TRBJ1-1; 8 bases match TRBD1. J was trimmed by 1 base and V by 9 bases; bases with no gene match: 4. The CDR3 has 13 residues. Germline V gene data show CDR1 as SNHLY and CDR2 as FYNNEI. The CDR3 spells CASTGQANTEAFF. The CDR3 DNA is TGTGCCAGTACGGGACAGGCGAACACTGAAGCTTTCTTT.

This clone has more than one count but fewer than ten. The chain joins TRBV5-1 to TRBJ1-4, with TRBD1 matching 7 bases. Losses at the gene ends were 4 bases for V and 2 bases for J; bases not matched to a gene: 2. The CDR3 extends over 14 amino acids. Germline assignment: CDR1 SGHRS and CDR2 YFSETQ. As DNA, the CDR3 is TGCGCCAGCAGCATGACAGGGACTAATGAAAAACTGTTTTTT. As protein: CASSMTGTNEKLFF.

V and J are TRBV28 and TRBJ2-7; TRBD2 might be the D (7 bases). The CDR3 spans 16 residues. The V gene's germline CDR1 is MDHEN and CDR2 SYDVKM. Trimming pared 6 bases from V and 3 bases from J, leaving 21 bases between. The CDR3 spells CASSLWGGPDGYEQYF. The CDR3 DNA is TGTGCCAGCAGCCTTTGGGGGGGGCCTGATGGCTACGAGCAGTACTTC.

A single count supports this clone. The J gene is TRBJ2-5, the V gene TRBV28, with TRBD2 matching over 7 bases. Germline-derived CDR1 and CDR2 are MDHEN and SYDVKM. The length of the CDR3 is 15 residues. The ends lost 6 bases at V and 1 base at J; junction bases unmatched: 8. Here the CDR3 reads CASSRAGTTQETQYF. CDR3 nucleotides: TGTGCCAGCAGCCGGGCCGGGACTACCCAAGAGACCCAGTACTTC. Using reference TRBV28 and TRBJ2-5 for the parts outside the CDR3, the full variable domain is DVKVTQSSRYLVKRTGEKVFLECVQDMDHENMFWYRQDPGLGLRLIYFSYDVKMKEKGDIPEGYSVSREKKERFSLILESASTNQTSMYLCASSRAGTTQETQYFGPGTRLLVL.

In nucleotides, the CDR3 is TGTGCCATCAGTGGGAACGATGGACAGGGGGCAGATACGCAGTATTTT. Amino acid sequence: CAISGNDGQGADTQYF. This sequence joins TRBV10-3 and TRBJ2-3; 10 positions match TRBD1. V lost 4 bases, J lost 4 bases, and 8 bases stayed unmatched. Germline-derived CDR1 and CDR2 are ENHRY and SYGVKD. The CDR3 runs 16 residues.

This clone was counted a few times. The V gene is TRBV2, the J gene TRBJ2-3; 8 bases are shared with TRBD2. CDR1 and CDR2 from the germline V gene are SNHLY and FYNNEI. There are 14 residues in the CDR3. The J segment lost 5 bases and the V segment lost 8 bases, leaving 9 bases of the junction unmatched. CDR3 DNA: TGTGCCAGCTTGCGGGGACTAGGGGTAGATACGCAGTATTTT. Amino acid sequence: CASLRGLGVDTQYF.

This clone was seen a single time. The chain is built from TRBV10-3 and TRBJ2-1; 8 bases line up with TRBD2. Germline V gives CDR1 ENHRY, CDR2 SYGVKD. CDR3 size: 15 residues. V shed 4 bases, J shed 2 bases, and the junction held 4 bases outside the gene matches. Here the CDR3 reads CAISVTSGPYNEQFF. CDR3 bases: TGTGCCATCAGTGTCACTAGCGGACCCTACAATGAGCAGTTCTTC.

This clone occurred a few times. The rearrangement joins TRBV2 to TRBJ2-7; D is perhaps TRBD2 (5 bases). The germline V gene has CDR1 SNHLY and CDR2 FYNNEI. This CDR3 has 13 residues. V was shortened by 6 bases and J by 0 bases, with 9 bases between the two germline ends. DNA of the CDR3: TGTGCCAGCAGACTTGGGAGCTCCTACGAGCAGTACTTC. Amino acids: CASRLGSSYEQYF. Based on the CDR3 plus reference TRBV2 and TRBJ2-7, the full variable domain is EPEVTQTPSHQVTQMGQEVILRCVPISNHLYFYWYRQILGQKVEFLVSFYNNEISEKSEIFDDQFSVERPDGSNFTLKIRSTKLEDSAMYFCASRLGSSYEQYFGPGTRLTVT.

The chain combines TRBV4-3 with TRBJ2-7, with TRBD2 identical over 11 bases. Germline V gene sequence: CDR1 LGHNA, CDR2 YSLEER. This CDR3 region has 17 residues. V shed 2 bases, J shed 1 base, and the junction held 7 bases outside the gene matches. CDR3 sequence reads: CASSQYWTSGLSYEQYF. The CDR3 DNA follows: TGCGCCAGCAGCCAATACTGGACTAGCGGGCTGTCCTACGAGCAGTACTTC.

This clone was seen only once. This rearrangement joins TRBV28 to TRBJ1-3; D is unresolved. V lost 8 bases and J lost 0, with 11 bases in between. CDR3 length: 14 amino acids. Germline assignment: CDR1 MDHEN and CDR2 SYDVKM. CDR3 protein: CASLQVRSGNTIYF. DNA for the CDR3: TGTGCCAGCCTCCAGGTCCGCTCTGGAAACACCATATATTTT.